This T cell receptor (beta chain) appears in the sequencing data of a study of CD8 T cells in ankylosing spondylitis. Making use of molecular barcodes, quantitative 5'-RACE generated TCR beta libraries. In TCRdb, the 5' RACE reads were re-called with MiXCR into one record per CDR3 protein. This sample yields around 770,000 distinct CDR3 sequences, of which over 9.5% are seen a single time; approximately 0.5% belongs to the top ten. Regarding the study as a whole: Typical of ankylosing spondylitis blood, it appeared, was a TCR beta motif of fewer than 10 highly homologous variants. Clones linked to disease were reported to show significant enrichment in matched ankylosing spondylitis synovial fluid. Some of the motif variants had earlier been found in reactive arthritis patients' fluid and blood. Clones that were linked to disease were CD8+ and were relatively rare in peripheral blood.

Germline values: CDR1 SQVTM, CDR2 ANQGSEA. The CDR3 totals 11 residues. Trimming left V 6 bases short and J 7 bases short, with 12 bases between. In its sample, this clonotype was seen a few times. The antigen remains unidentified. The source material was blood, either unsorted or a sorted T cell fraction (not recorded which). The receptor was derived from a male donor with ankylosing spondylitis. This sequence joins TRBV29-1 and TRBJ1-2; D might be TRBD1 (5 bases). The CDR3 spells CSVGTTGGYTF. Written as DNA, the CDR3 is TGCAGCGTCGGGACCACGGGTGGCTACACCTTC. Combining the CDR3 with reference TRBV29-1 and TRBJ1-2 gives the whole variable domain SAVISQKPSRDICQRGTSLTIQCQVDSQVTMMFWYRQQPGQSLTLIATANQGSEATYESGFVIDKFPISRPNLTFSTLTVSNMSPEDSSIYLCSVGTTGGYTFGSGTRLTVV.